This T cell receptor (beta chain) came from a study of blood T cell repertoires in COVID-19. Study information: Acute-phase and convalescent COVID-19 samples originated in the United States, Italy and Spain. PBMCs, B-cell-depleted T cells, or T cells were the source of the cDNA or gDNA that made up the material.

V lost 5 bases and J lost 2, with 13 bases in between. Germline V gives CDR1 SGHVS, CDR2 FQNEAQ. The CDR3 covers 15 residues. Source study methods: Cell counts per sample came from amplifying reference gene primers. Some clones are missing from TCRdb's copy, which holds only in-frame ones; the method was immunoSEQ multiplex PCR. That table gives V, J and clone size, and the DNA gave D and trimming. The sample records approximately 300,000 clones, approximately 90% being singletons. The origin of this receptor is a woman between 45 and 60 years old who had recovered from COVID-19. Source material: peripheral blood. The chain combines TRBV7-8 with TRBJ2-1; D remains ambiguous. The CDR3 coding sequence is TGTGCCAGCAGCCAAGACGGCGGCACCTACAATGAGCAGTTCTTC. This sequence encodes CASSQDGGTYNEQFF. Full variable domain (outside the CDR3, taken from reference TRBV7-8 and TRBJ2-1): GAGVSQSPRYKVAKRGQDVALRCDPISGHVSLFWYQQALGQGPEFLTYFQNEAQLDKSGLPSDRFFAERPEGSVSTLKIQRTQQEDSAVYLCASSQDGGTYNEQFFGPGTRLTVL.